The 29 T cell receptor beta chains in this list originate from one sample, sequenced in a study of graft-versus-host responses after intestinal transplantation. Sequenced by immunoSEQ multiplex PCR; TCRdb stores in-frame clones only, minus some. The data show roughly 97,000 clones, with over 75% seen just once and approximately 0.88% held by the top ten. What these receptors recognize is not known. This specimen was unstimulated CD4+ T cells sorted from spleen or lymph node cells, taken before intestinal transplant. Receptors originate from a human donor who received an intestinal transplant.

This chain uses TRBV27 with TRBJ1-5; TRBD1 matches 7 bases. CDR1 and CDR2 (germline): MNHEY, SMNVEV (reference sequence). The V gene end was trimmed by 5 bases and the J gene end by 7 bases; junction bases not matched to a gene: 5. The CDR3 sequence is 13 residues long. The CDR3 here is CASSNYRGQPQHF. The CDR3 DNA reads as TGTGCCAGCAGTAACTACAGGGGACAGCCCCAGCATTTT.

V usage is TRBV6-5 and J usage is TRBJ1-1, with D maybe TRBD1 (6 bases). The CDR3 extends over 15 amino acids. V lost 1 base and J 2 bases, leaving 11 bases between the germline ends. Germline CDR1 reads MNHEY; CDR2 reads SVGAGI. CDR3 region: CASSYLSRGNTEAFF. CDR3 in DNA: TGTGCCAGCAGTTACTTAAGCAGGGGAAACACTGAAGCTTTCTTT.

This chain uses TRBV9 with TRBJ1-3, with a tentative D call TRBD1 (5 bases). The CDR3 spans 14 residues. Trimming removed 7 bases at V and 4 bases at J, with 15 bases between. From germline, CDR1 is SGDLS and CDR2 YYNGEE. The CDR3 DNA is TGTGCCAGCCGCCGGGACCCCCGGGGAAACACCATATATTTT. Its protein is CASRRDPRGNTIYF.

The chain has TRBV12-5 and TRBJ2-7, with 7 positions matching TRBD1. The CDR3 sequence is 15 residues long. V lost 3 bases to trimming and J lost 4 bases; unmatched junction nucleotides: 9. CDR1 is LGHNT, CDR2 FRNRAP, per germline. This CDR3 reads CASGFPRQGNYEQYF. In DNA form, the CDR3 reads TGTGCTAGTGGTTTTCCGCGACAGGGTAATTACGAGCAGTACTTC.

The chain uses TRBV7-3 and TRBJ2-2; D not certain. Germline CDR1 is SGHTA and CDR2 is FQGTGA. V lost 2 bases to trimming and J lost 1 base, with 8 bases between them. CDR3 size: 15 residues. CDR3: CASSLVTVNTGELFF. The CDR3 coding sequence is TGTGCCAGCAGCTTAGTGACGGTGAACACCGGGGAGCTGTTTTTT.

The rearrangement joins TRBV10-3 to TRBJ2-7; TRBD1 might be the D (5 bases). Trimming took 6 bases from V and 2 from J, leaving 8 bases between them. Germline lookup yields CDR1 ENHRY and CDR2 SYGVKD. The CDR3 is made up of 12 amino acids. CDR3 loop: CAISDRTYEQYF. In nucleotides, the CDR3 is TGTGCCATCAGCGACAGAACCTACGAGCAGTACTTC.

The chain has TRBV30 and TRBJ1-2; 9 nucleotides agree with TRBD1. The trim removed 2 bases at V and 4 bases at J, leaving 8 bases unmatched. Germline V gene data show CDR1 as GTSNPN and CDR2 as SVGIG (reference sequence). The length of the CDR3 is 15 residues. The DNA of the CDR3 is TGTGCCTGGAGTTCTCGGACAGGGGTGGTCTATGGCTACACCTTC. Encoded protein: CAWSSRTGVVYGYTF. The full variable domain, rest sourced from reference TRBV30 and TRBJ1-2, is SQTIHQWPATLVQPVGSPLSLECTVEGTSNPNLYWYRQAAGRGLQLLFYSVGIGQISSEVPQNLSASRPQDRQFILSSKKLLLSDSGFYLCAWSSRTGVVYGYTFGSGTRLTVV.

The V gene is TRBV10-3, the J gene TRBJ2-7; 8 bases align to TRBD2. Germline CDR1 ENHRY, CDR2 SYGVKD. V lost 6 bases and J lost 4; bases outside the gene matches: 5. The CDR3 is 13 residues long. The CDR3 bases are TGTGCCATCAGCGAGCGGGGGCCATACGAGCAGTACTTC. As protein: CAISERGPYEQYF.

The chain has TRBV9 and TRBJ2-3; the D is unclear. The CDR3 consists of 14 residues. Germline CDR1 and CDR2: SGDLS and YYNGEE. V lost 0 bases and J lost 4, with 9 bases in between. The CDR3 DNA is TGTGCCAGCAGCGTAGCGCCCTTCTCAGATACGCAGTATTTT. Translating gives CASSVAPFSDTQYF. Complete variable domain (other parts from reference TRBV9 and TRBJ2-3): DSGVTQTPKHLITATGQRVTLRCSPRSGDLSVYWYQQSLDQGLQFLIQYYNGEERAKGNILERFSAQQFPDLHSELNLSSLELGDSALYFCASSVAPFSDTQYFGPGTRLTVL.

The chain employs TRBV5-6 and TRBJ2-3; weak D call: TRBD2 (6 bases). Germline CDR1 and CDR2: SGHDT and YYEEEE. Between the trimmed V and J ends, which lost 2 bases and 4 bases, there was a span of 11 bases. There are 14 residues in the CDR3. DNA of the CDR3: TGTGCCAGCAGCTTTACTAGCTCCGCAGATACGCAGTATTTT. As protein: CASSFTSSADTQYF.

This chain uses TRBV5-1 with TRBJ2-3, with TRBD2 matching 10 bases. This CDR3 spans 16 amino acids. In germline, CDR1 is SGHRS, CDR2 YFSETQ. Trimming cost V 0 bases and J 4 bases; bases outside gene matches: 5. CDR3 residues: CASSLDSGRIPDTQYF. DNA of the CDR3: TGCGCCAGCAGCTTGGATAGCGGGAGGATCCCAGATACGCAGTATTTT.

This clone was seen a single time. This sample includes further DNA sequences coding for the same CDR3. The gene calls are TRBV5-4 and TRBJ1-3; TRBD1 agrees at 7 bases. Germline V gene data show CDR1 as SGHNT and CDR2 as YYREEE (reference sequence). CDR3 length equals 15 residues. The trim removed 0 bases at V and 2 bases at J, leaving 2 bases unmatched. The CDR3 sequence: CASSLGQGAGNTIYF. DNA of the CDR3: TGTGCCAGCAGCTTGGGGCAGGGGGCTGGAAACACCATATATTTT.

CDR3 loop: CASSDRANSPLHF. In DNA form, the CDR3 reads TGTGCCAGCAGTGACAGGGCTAATTCACCCCTCCACTTT. V is TRBV6-6 and J is TRBJ1-6, with 7 nucleotides matching TRBD1. Germline lookup yields CDR1 MNHNY and CDR2 SVGAGI (reference sequence). Trimming removed 5 bases from V and 6 bases from J; junction bases left unmatched: 1. This CDR3 is built from 13 residues.

The chain recombines TRBV5-1 with TRBJ2-1; 8 nucleotides agree with TRBD2. This CDR3 is 16 amino acids long. J lost 9 bases, V lost 5 bases, and 16 bases had no gene match. The germline V gene encodes CDR1 SGHRS and CDR2 YFSETQ. In DNA form, the CDR3 reads TGCGCCAGCAGGGTCCCAGCGGGAGATTCCCGTGGTGAGCAGTTCTTC. Encoded protein: CASRVPAGDSRGEQFF.

This chain links TRBV28 with TRBJ1-3; a weak D match, TRBD1 (6 bases). V was pared by 4 bases and J by 7 bases, with 20 bases between. The CDR3 has 16 amino acids. Germline V gives CDR1 MDHEN, CDR2 SYDVKM. CDR3 sequence reads: CASSSQPLTGSNTIYF. Written as DNA, the CDR3 is TGTGCCAGCAGTTCCCAGCCGCTGACAGGTAGTAACACCATATATTTT. Together with reference TRBV28 and TRBJ1-3, the CDR3 gives the full variable domain: DVKVTQSSRYLVKRTGEKVFLECVQDMDHENMFWYRQDPGLGLRLIYFSYDVKMKEKGDIPEGYSVSREKKERFSLILESASTNQTSMYLCASSSQPLTGSNTIYFGEGSWLTVV.

Only one count was recorded for this clone. This chain joins TRBV6-5 and TRBJ2-5; D could derive from TRBD1 or TRBD2 (6 bases each). CDR3 length: 14 residues. Germline loops: CDR1 MNHEY, CDR2 SVGAGI. Trimming stripped 8 bases from V and 0 bases from J, with 13 bases between. In DNA, the CDR3 is TGTGCCAGCGGGGCGGGACACAACCAAGAGACCCAGTACTTC. Translating it yields CASGAGHNQETQYF.

The chain uses TRBV5-1 and TRBJ1-2; 7 nucleotides line up with TRBD1. Germline CDR1 SGHRS, CDR2 YFSETQ. V shed 4 bases, J shed 5 bases, and the junction held 5 bases outside the gene matches. This CDR3 spans 13 amino acids. CDR3 region: CASSVGQLYGYTF. The DNA of the CDR3 is TGCGCCAGCAGCGTGGGACAGCTGTATGGCTACACCTTC.

V gene TRBV5-4 combines with J gene TRBJ2-3; 10 nucleotides agree with TRBD2. The CDR3 runs to 16 residues. V shed 1 base and J 5 bases; nucleotides not matched to a gene: 7. Germline V CDR1 and CDR2: SGHNT, YYREEE (reference sequence). CDR3 sequence reads: CASSLPLAGEVDTQYF. The CDR3 coding sequence is TGTGCCAGCAGCTTGCCGCTAGCGGGGGAGGTAGATACGCAGTATTTT.

V is TRBV6-1 and J is TRBJ2-3; 8 nucleotides line up with TRBD2. The V gene end was trimmed by 0 bases and the J gene end by 4 bases; junction bases not matched to a gene: 6. The CDR3 spans 16 residues. Germline-derived CDR1 and CDR2 are MNHNS and SASEGT. The CDR3 protein is CASSEAPRGGPDTQYF. In nucleotides, the CDR3 is TGTGCCAGCAGTGAAGCTCCACGGGGGGGGCCAGATACGCAGTATTTT.

V is TRBV6-5 and J is TRBJ1-1; D not certain. CDR3 length: 12 amino acids. Germline CDR1 MNHEY, CDR2 SVGAGI. Trimming cost V 2 bases and J 7 bases, with 8 bases left between them. CDR3 amino acids: CASSYGGVEAFF. CDR3 nucleotide sequence: TGTGCCAGCAGTTACGGCGGGGTTGAAGCTTTCTTT.

This rearrangement joins TRBV4-1 to TRBJ2-3; possibly TRBD2 for D (6 bases). The CDR3 is 17 amino acids. Trimming removed 1 base from V and 2 bases from J, with 16 bases in between. Germline V lookup: CDR1 MGHRA, CDR2 YSYEKL. The CDR3: CASSQVSAGKLTDTQYF. The CDR3 nucleotides are TGCGCCAGCAGCCAAGTTTCGGCGGGAAAACTCACAGATACGCAGTATTTT.

This clone was detected a few times. This chain connects TRBV28 to TRBJ1-5; 7 nucleotides line up with TRBD1. With V trimmed by 2 bases and J by 7 bases, 8 bases remained unmatched. The CDR3 consists of 15 residues. Germline V gives CDR1 MDHEN, CDR2 SYDVKM. The CDR3 is CASSLATGEVQPQHF. For the CDR3, the DNA is TGTGCCAGCAGTTTAGCCACAGGGGAGGTCCAGCCCCAGCATTTT.

The genes are TRBV5-4 and TRBJ2-7; the match to TRBD2 covers 13 bases. This CDR3 contains 16 residues. The J segment lost 0 bases and the V segment lost 4 bases, leaving 4 bases of the junction unmatched. Looked up from germline, CDR1 is SGHNT and CDR2 is YYREEE (reference sequence). The CDR3 DNA follows: TGTGCCAGCAGCGGTGGACTAGCGGGGGTCTCCTACGAGCAGTACTTC. Translating gives CASSGGLAGVSYEQYF.

The V and J genes are TRBV2 and TRBJ1-3; no clear D. The germline V gene has CDR1 SNHLY and CDR2 FYNNEI. Trimming removed 4 bases at V and 6 bases at J, with 1 base between. CDR3 length: 10 residues. The CDR3: CASSVNTIYF. For the CDR3, the DNA is TGTGCCAGCAGTGTAAACACCATATATTTT.

This clone was detected once. This chain links TRBV5-1 with TRBJ1-1; D unclear. From germline, CDR1 is SGHRS and CDR2 YFSETQ. CDR3 length: 13 amino acids. Trimming shortened V by 1 base and J by 1 base, and 5 bases separated the two germline ends. The CDR3 region is CASSLRRNTEAFF. The CDR3 bases are TGCGCCAGCAGCTTGAGACGGAACACTGAAGCTTTCTTT.

This clone was seen once. This chain connects TRBV28 to TRBJ1-5; 7 nucleotides match TRBD1. Trimming took 2 bases from V and 4 from J; bases not matched to a gene: 5. CDR3 length: 15 amino acids. Germline assignment: CDR1 MDHEN and CDR2 SYDVKM. CDR3 coding DNA: TGTGCCAGCAGTTTAGCGGGACAGATAAATCAGCCCCAGCATTTT. Its translation: CASSLAGQINQPQHF.

The chain links TRBV5-1 to TRBJ2-7; 9 nucleotides match TRBD1. V trimming: 3 bases; J trimming: 2 bases; junction bases outside the gene matches: 9. CDR1 and CDR2 from the germline V gene are SGHRS and YFSETQ. The CDR3 has 16 residues. The CDR3 bases are TGCGCCAGCAGCTCCCTAGCCGGGACAGGGACCTACGAGCAGTACTTC. Protein product: CASSSLAGTGTYEQYF.

The chain links TRBV6-6 to TRBJ1-5, with D unresolved. This CDR3 is built from 14 residues. V was shortened by 6 bases and J by 2 bases, with 11 bases between the two germline ends. The V gene's germline CDR1 is MNHNY and CDR2 SVGAGI (reference sequence). The CDR3 reads CASSSSGGNQPQHF. The CDR3, as DNA: TGTGCCAGCAGCTCCAGCGGGGGCAATCAGCCCCAGCATTTT.

This rearrangement joins TRBV9 to TRBJ2-3, with TRBD2 matching over 12 bases. V dropped 0 bases and J dropped 4; count of bases not matched to a gene: 3. Per germline, CDR1 SGDLS and CDR2 YYNGEE. The CDR3 covers 16 residues. For the CDR3, the DNA is TGTGCCAGCAGCGTAGGGACTAGCGGGATTGCAGATACGCAGTATTTT. This encodes CASSVGTSGIADTQYF. The full variable domain, rest sourced from reference TRBV9 and TRBJ2-3, is DSGVTQTPKHLITATGQRVTLRCSPRSGDLSVYWYQQSLDQGLQFLIQYYNGEERAKGNILERFSAQQFPDLHSELNLSSLELGDSALYFCASSVGTSGIADTQYFGPGTRLTVL.